The sequence of this T cell receptor (beta chain) was determined in a study of blood T cells in healthy people across ages. Study-level findings and limits: A roughly linear fall in TCR beta diversity per million T cells was seen with increasing age.

As for this clonotype: The antigen is undetermined.

Through a sample-barcoded 5' primer and a J-beta primer mix, a second PCR was run for roughly 6 to 11 cycles. TCRdb passed the 5' RACE reads through MiXCR, listing each CDR3 protein once. Here the sample spans some 1 million distinct CDR3 sequences, less than 50% being singletons. The sequencing input was blood. This clonotype was obtained from a woman between 55 and 75 years old in good health.

CDR3 in amino acids: CASRGASGHTQYF. The CDR3 bases are TGTGCCAGCAGGGGAGCTAGCGGTCATACGCAGTATTTT. V and J are TRBV6-5 and TRBJ2-3; 7 bases agree with TRBD2. The CDR3 runs to 13 residues. Germline CDR1 MNHEY, CDR2 SVGAGI. V lost 6 bases to trimming and J lost 7 bases; unmatched junction nucleotides: 7.